This T cell receptor (beta chain) was sequenced during a study of CD8+ T cells in alopecia areata. The germline V gene encodes CDR1 SGHTA and CDR2 FQGTGA. The CDR3 contains 17 residues. The V and J ends lost 1 base and 4 bases, in that order; junction bases with no gene match: 9. After isolation, RNA underwent reverse transcription to generate cDNA as the sequencing template. Here immunoSEQ multiplex PCR was the method, and the copy in TCRdb shows in-frame clones only, minus some. Of 120,000 or so clones in the sample, roughly 54% were seen once. The V and J genes are TRBV7-3 and TRBJ2-3; 9 nucleotides align to TRBD2. The material was CD4+ T cells sorted from blood, obtained at week 0. The TCR sequence derives from a human donor with alopecia areata. The DNA of the CDR3 is TGTGCCAGCAGCTTAAGTCGCGGCGGGAGGGGCGCAGATACGCAGTATTTT. It is translated as CASSLSRGGRGADTQYF.